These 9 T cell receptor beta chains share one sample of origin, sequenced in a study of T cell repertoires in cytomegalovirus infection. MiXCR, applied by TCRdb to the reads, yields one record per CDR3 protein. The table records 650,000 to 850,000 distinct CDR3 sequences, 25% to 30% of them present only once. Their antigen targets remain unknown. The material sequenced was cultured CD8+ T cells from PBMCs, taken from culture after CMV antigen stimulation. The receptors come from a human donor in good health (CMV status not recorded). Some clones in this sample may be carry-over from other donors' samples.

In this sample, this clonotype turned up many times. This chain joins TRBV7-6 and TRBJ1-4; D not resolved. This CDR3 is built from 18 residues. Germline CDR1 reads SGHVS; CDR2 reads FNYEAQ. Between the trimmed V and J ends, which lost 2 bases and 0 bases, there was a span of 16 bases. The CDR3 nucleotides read TGTGCCAGCAGCTTAACCCCAATCAGCCGTGCAACTAATGAAAAACTGTTTTTT. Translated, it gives CASSLTPISRATNEKLFF.

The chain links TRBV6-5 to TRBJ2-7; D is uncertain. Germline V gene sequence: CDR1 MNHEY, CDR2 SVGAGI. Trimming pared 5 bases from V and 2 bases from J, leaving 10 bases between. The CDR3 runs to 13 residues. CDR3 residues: CASSPNLAYEQYF. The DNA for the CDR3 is TGTGCCAGCAGTCCAAACCTCGCCTACGAGCAGTACTTC.

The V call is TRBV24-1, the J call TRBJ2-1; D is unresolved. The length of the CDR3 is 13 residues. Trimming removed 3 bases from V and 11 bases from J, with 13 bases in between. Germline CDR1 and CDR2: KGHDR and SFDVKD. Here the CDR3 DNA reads TGTGCCACCAGTGATCCCTCCCCTTCAAAGCAGTTCTTC. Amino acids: CATSDPSPSKQFF.

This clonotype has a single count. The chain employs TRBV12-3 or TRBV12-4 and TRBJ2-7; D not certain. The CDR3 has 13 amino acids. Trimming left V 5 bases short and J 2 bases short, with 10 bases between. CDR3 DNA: TGTGCCAGCAGTCCTCCTTTAACCTACGAGCAGTACTTC. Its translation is CASSPPLTYEQYF.

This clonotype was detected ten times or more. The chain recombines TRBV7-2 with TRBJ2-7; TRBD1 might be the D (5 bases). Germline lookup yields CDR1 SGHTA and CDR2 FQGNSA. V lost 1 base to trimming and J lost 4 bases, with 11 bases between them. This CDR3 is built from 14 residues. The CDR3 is CASSLGGSAYEQYF. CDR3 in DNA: TGTGCCAGCAGCTTAGGGGGCTCTGCGTACGAGCAGTACTTC. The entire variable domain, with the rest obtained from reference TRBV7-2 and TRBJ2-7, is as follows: GAGVSQSPSNKVTEKGKDVELRCDPISGHTALYWYRQSLGQGLEFLIYFQGNSAPDKSGLPSDRFSAERTGGSVSTLTIQRTQQEDSAVYLCASSLGGSAYEQYFGPGTRLTVT.

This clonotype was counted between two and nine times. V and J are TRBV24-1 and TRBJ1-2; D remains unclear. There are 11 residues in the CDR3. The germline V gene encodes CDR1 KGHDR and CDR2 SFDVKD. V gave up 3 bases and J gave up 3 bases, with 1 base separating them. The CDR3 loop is CATSDDYGYTF. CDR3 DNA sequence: TGTGCCACCAGTGATGACTATGGCTACACCTTC.

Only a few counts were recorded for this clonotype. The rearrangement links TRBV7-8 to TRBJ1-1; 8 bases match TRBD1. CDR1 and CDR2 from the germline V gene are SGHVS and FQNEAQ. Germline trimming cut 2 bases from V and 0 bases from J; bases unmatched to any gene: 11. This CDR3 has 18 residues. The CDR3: CASSLSGQVSTLNTEAFF. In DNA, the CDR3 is TGTGCCAGCAGCTTATCGGGACAGGTCTCAACCTTGAACACTGAAGCTTTCTTT.

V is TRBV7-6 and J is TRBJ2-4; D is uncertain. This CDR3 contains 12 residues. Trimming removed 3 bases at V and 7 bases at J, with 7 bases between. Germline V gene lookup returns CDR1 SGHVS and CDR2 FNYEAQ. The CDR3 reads CASSLGWNIQYF. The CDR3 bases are TGTGCCAGCAGCTTGGGGTGGAACATTCAGTACTTC.

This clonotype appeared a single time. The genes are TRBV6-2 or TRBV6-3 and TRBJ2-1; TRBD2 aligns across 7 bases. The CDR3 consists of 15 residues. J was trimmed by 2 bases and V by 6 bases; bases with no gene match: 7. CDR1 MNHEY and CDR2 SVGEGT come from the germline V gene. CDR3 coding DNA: TGTGCCAGCAGGCCTAGCGGATATACCTACAATGAGCAGTTCTTC. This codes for CASRPSGYTYNEQFF.